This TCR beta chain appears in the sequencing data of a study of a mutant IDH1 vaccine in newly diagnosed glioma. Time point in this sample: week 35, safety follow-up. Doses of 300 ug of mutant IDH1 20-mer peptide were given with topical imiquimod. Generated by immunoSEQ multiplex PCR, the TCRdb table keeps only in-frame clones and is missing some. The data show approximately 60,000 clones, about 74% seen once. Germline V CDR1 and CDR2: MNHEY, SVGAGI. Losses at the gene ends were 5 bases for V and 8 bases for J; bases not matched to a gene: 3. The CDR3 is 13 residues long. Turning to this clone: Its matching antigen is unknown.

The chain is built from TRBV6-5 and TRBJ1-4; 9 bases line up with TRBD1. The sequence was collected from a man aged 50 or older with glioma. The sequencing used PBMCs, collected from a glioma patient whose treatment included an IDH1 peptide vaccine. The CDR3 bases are TGTGCCAGCAGTAGACAGGGGGGGGAAAAACTGTTTTTT. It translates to CASSRQGGEKLFF.